These 6 T cell receptor beta chains originate from one sample sequenced in a study of T-cell reconstitution after alpha-beta-depleted transplantation in children. Researchers prepared the TCRbeta library using unique molecular identifiers, the study reports. From the PCR reads, TCRdb called clonotypes with MiXCR, one entry per CDR3 protein. The repertoire holds about 980,000 distinct CDR3 sequences, with under 30% as singletons. The sequencing here drew on PBMCs, mostly from graft donor cells, taken 360 days after TCRalphabeta/CD19-depleted stem cell transplant. These receptors were obtained from a boy younger than two who had a stem cell transplant for SCID, so the T cells may come from the graft donor.

The genes are TRBV12-3 or TRBV12-4 and TRBJ2-5; D might be TRBD2 (6 bases). The V end lost 5 bases, the J end lost 1 base, and 8 bases lay between the germline ends. The CDR3 is 13 residues long. CDR3 DNA: TGTGCCAGCAGTCGGACTATCCAAGAGACCCAGTACTTC. It translates to CASSRTIQETQYF.

J is TRBJ2-3 and V is TRBV20-1; 10 bases line up with TRBD1. The germline V gene has CDR1 DFQATT and CDR2 SNEGSKA (reference sequence). The CDR3 runs 15 residues. Trimming cost V 6 bases and J 2 bases; bases outside gene matches: 8. CDR3 DNA: TGCAGTGCAAGCCGACAGGGGGCCTTCACAGATACGCAGTATTTT. This translates into CSASRQGAFTDTQYF.

A few counts support this clonotype. The V gene is TRBV4-1, the J gene TRBJ1-2; D gene unclear. The CDR3 runs to 14 residues. CDR1 is MGHRA and CDR2 is YSYEKL in the germline V gene. With 5 bases removed from V and 8 bases from J, the gap between germline ends came to 18 bases. The CDR3 sequence is CASSTHLGGYGYTF. The CDR3 nucleotides are TGCGCCAGCAGCACTCACTTGGGAGGCTACGGCTACACCTTC.

In this sample, this clonotype turned up a few times. The V call is TRBV7-9, the J call TRBJ1-5; D ambiguous. Trimming shortened V by 1 base and J by 0 bases, and 10 bases separated the two germline ends. The CDR3 extends over 16 amino acids. CDR1 SEHNR and CDR2 FQNEAQ come from the germline V gene (reference sequence). The CDR3 DNA reads as TGTGCCAGCAGCTTAGGGGTCGAAAATAGCAATCAGCCCCAGCATTTT. It translates to CASSLGVENSNQPQHF.

This clonotype showed up just once. An end of the junction differs from the germline gene, which may be a read error. The chain joins TRBV29-1 to TRBJ2-5; 7 bases line up with TRBD1. Per the germline V gene, CDR1 is SQVTM and CDR2 is ANQGSEA. This CDR3 is 16 amino acids long. The CDR3 spells CSVVGPSGTVQETEYF. CDR3 in DNA: TGCAGCGTTGTAGGACCGTCCGGGACAGTGCAAGAGACCGAGTACTTC.

The chain has TRBV3-1 and TRBJ1-5, with D uncertain. Trimming took 2 bases from V and 0 from J, leaving 5 bases between them. The CDR3 extends over 14 amino acids. The germline gives CDR1 LGHDT, CDR2 YNNKEL (reference sequence). CDR3 sequence: CASSQRYSNQPQHF. CDR3 DNA sequence: TGTGCCAGCAGCCAAAGGTATAGCAATCAGCCCCAGCATTTT.